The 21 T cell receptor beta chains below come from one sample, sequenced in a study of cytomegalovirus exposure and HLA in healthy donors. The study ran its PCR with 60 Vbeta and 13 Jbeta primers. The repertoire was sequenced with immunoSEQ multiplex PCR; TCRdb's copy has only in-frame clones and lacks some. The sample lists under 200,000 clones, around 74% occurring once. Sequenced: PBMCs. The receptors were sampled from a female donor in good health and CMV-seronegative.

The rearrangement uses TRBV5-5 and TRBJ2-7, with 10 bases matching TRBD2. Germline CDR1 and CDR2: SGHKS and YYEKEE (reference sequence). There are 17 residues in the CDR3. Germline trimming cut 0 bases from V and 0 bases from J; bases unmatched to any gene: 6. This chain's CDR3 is CASSLGLAGFSSYEQYF. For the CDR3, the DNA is TGTGCCAGCAGCTTGGGACTAGCGGGTTTTAGCTCCTACGAGCAGTACTTC.

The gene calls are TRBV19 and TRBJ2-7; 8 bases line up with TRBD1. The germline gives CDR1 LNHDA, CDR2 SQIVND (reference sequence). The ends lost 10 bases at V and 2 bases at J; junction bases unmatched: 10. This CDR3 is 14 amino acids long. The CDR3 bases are TGTGCCACCCGGTTACAGGGGGGTACCTACGAGCAGTACTTC. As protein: CATRLQGGTYEQYF.

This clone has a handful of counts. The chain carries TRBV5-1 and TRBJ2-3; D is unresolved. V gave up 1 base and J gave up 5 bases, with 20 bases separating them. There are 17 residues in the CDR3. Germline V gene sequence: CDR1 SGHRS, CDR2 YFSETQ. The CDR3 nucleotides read TGCGCCAGCAGCTTGAGTCGCGTGGATACAGCAGGAGATACGCAGTATTTT. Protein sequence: CASSLSRVDTAGDTQYF.

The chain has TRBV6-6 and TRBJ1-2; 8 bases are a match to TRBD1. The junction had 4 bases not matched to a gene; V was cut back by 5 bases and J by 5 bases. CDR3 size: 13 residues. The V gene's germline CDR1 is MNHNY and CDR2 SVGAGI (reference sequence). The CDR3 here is CASSGQGEYGYTF. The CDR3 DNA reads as TGTGCCAGCAGTGGACAGGGAGAATATGGCTACACCTTC.

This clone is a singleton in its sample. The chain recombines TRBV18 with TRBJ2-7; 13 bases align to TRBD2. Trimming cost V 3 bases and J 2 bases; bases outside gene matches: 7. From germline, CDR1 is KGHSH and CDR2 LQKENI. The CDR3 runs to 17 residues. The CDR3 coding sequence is TGTGCCAGCTCACCTGGACTAGCGGGAGAGTTCCCCTACGAGCAGTACTTC. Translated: CASSPGLAGEFPYEQYF.

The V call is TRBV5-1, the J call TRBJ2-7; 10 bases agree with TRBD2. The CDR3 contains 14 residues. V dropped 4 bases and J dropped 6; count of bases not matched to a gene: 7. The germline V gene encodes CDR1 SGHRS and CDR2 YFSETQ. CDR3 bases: TGCGCCAGCAGCCGTACTAGCGGGACGATCGAGCAGTACTTC. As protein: CASSRTSGTIEQYF. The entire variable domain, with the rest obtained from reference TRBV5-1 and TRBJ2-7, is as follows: KAGVTQTPRYLIKTRGQQVTLSCSPISGHRSVSWYQQTPGQGLQFLFEYFSETQRNKGNFPGRFSGRQFSNSRSEMNVSTLELGDSALYLCASSRTSGTIEQYFGPGTRLTVT.

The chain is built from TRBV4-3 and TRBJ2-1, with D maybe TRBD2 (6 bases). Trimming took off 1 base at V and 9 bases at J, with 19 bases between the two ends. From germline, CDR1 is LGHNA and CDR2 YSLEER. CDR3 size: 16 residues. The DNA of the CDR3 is TGCGCCAGCAGCCAAGGCCGGGCCAGGGTGGGGGGTGAGCAGTTCTTC. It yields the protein CASSQGRARVGGEQFF.

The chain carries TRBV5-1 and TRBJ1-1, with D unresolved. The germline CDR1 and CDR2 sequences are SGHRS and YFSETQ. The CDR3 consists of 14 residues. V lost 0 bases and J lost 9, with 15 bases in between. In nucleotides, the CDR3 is TGCGCCAGCAGCTTGGGGCTACAGACTACTCAAGCTTTCTTT. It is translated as CASSLGLQTTQAFF.

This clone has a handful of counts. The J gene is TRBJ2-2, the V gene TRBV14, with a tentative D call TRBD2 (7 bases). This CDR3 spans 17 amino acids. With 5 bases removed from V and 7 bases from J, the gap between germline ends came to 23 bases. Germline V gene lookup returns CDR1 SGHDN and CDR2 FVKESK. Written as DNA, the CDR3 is TGTGCCAGCAGCTCCCAGGGGAGGGCCGAAAAGGGCGGGGAGCTGTTTTTT. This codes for CASSSQGRAEKGGELFF.

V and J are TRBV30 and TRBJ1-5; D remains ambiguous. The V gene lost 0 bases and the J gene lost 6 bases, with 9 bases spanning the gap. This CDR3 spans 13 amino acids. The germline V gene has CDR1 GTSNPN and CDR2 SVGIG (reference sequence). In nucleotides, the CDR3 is TGTGCCTGGAGTGTACAGTCATCTCAGCCCCAGCATTTT. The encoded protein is CAWSVQSSQPQHF.

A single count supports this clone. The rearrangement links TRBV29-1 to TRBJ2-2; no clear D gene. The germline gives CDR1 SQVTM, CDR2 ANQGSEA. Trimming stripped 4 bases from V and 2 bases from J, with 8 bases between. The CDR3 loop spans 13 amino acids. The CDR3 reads CSVVSGNTGELFF. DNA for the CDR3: TGCAGCGTTGTGTCAGGCAACACCGGGGAGCTGTTTTTT.

CDR3 bases: TGTGCCAGTCAACCTCCGGGACAGGGACGGCAGCCCCAGCATTTT. Encoded protein: CASQPPGQGRQPQHF. The rearrangement uses TRBV28 and TRBJ1-5; TRBD1 aligns across 9 bases. Germline V gene lookup returns CDR1 MDHEN and CDR2 SYDVKM. Germline trimming cut 9 bases from V and 7 bases from J; bases unmatched to any gene: 13. This CDR3 comprises 15 residues.

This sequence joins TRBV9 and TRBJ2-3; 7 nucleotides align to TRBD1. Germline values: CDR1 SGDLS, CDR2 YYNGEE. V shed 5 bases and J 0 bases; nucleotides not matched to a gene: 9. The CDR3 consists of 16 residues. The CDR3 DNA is TGTGCCAGCAGAGGGGGCTGGGTGAAGAGCACAGATACGCAGTATTTT. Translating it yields CASRGGWVKSTDTQYF.

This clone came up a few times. The CDR3 DNA sequence: TGCGCCAGCAGTCAACAGGGCAATCAGCCCCAGCATTTT. Translation: CASSQQGNQPQHF. The chain employs TRBV10-2 and TRBJ1-5, with a tentative D call TRBD1 (5 bases). Germline values: CDR1 WSHSY, CDR2 SAAADI. Trimming took 5 bases from V and 2 from J, leaving 7 bases between them. The CDR3 has 13 residues.

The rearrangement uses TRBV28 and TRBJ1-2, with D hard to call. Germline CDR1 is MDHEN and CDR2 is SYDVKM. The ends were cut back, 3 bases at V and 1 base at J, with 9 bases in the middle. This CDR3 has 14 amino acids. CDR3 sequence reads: CASSFDTRNYGYTF. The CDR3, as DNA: TGTGCCAGCAGTTTTGACACCCGTAACTATGGCTACACCTTC.

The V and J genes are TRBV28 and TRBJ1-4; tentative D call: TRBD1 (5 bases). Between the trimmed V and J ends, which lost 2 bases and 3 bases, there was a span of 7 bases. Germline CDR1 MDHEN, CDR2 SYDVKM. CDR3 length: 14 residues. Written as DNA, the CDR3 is TGTGCCAGCAGTTTAACACAGGCTAATGAAAAACTGTTTTTT. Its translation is CASSLTQANEKLFF.

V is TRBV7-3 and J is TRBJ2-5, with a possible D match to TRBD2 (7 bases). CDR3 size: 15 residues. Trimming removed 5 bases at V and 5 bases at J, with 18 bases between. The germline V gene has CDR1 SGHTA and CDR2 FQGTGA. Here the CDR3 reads CASSPVGGQGETQYF. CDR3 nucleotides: TGTGCCAGCAGCCCTGTGGGGGGGCAAGGGGAGACCCAGTACTTC.

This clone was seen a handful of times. The CDR3 spells CASSPGTGSTEAFF. The CDR3 DNA reads TGTGCCAGCAGCCCCGGGACAGGTTCAACTGAAGCTTTCTTT. The genes are TRBV5-8 and TRBJ1-1; 8 nucleotides match TRBD1. The V and J ends lost 4 bases and 5 bases, in that order; junction bases with no gene match: 7. The CDR3 contains 14 residues. Germline loops: CDR1 SGHTS, CDR2 YDEGEE.

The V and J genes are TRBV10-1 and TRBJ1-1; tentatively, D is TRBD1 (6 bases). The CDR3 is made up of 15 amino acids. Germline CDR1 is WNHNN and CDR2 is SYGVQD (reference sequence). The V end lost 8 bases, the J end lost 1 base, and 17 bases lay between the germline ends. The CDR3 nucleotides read TGCGCCAGCCGAGATACCGGGACACAGAACACTGAAGCTTTCTTT. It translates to CASRDTGTQNTEAFF.

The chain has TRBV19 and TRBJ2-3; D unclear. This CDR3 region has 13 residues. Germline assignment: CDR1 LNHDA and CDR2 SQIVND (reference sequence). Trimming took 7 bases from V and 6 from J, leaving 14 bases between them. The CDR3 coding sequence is TGTGCCAGTACCACAGCAGGCGTGGATACGCAGTATTTT. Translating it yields CASTTAGVDTQYF. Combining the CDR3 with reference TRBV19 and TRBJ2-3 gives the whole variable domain DGGITQSPKYLFRKEGQNVTLSCEQNLNHDAMYWYRQDPGQGLRLIYYSQIVNDFQKGDIAEGYSVSREKKESFPLTVTSAQKNPTAFYLCASTTAGVDTQYFGPGTRLTVL.

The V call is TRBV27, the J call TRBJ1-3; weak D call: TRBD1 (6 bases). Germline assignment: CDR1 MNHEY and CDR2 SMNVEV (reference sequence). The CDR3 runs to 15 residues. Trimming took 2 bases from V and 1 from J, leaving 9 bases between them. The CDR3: CASSLGRGSGNTIYF. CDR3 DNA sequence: TGTGCCAGCAGTTTAGGCAGGGGATCTGGAAACACCATATATTTT.